This entry concerns a single T cell receptor (beta chain). These data originate in a study of preoperative IRX-2 immunotherapy in early breast cancer. Sequenced by immunoSEQ multiplex PCR; TCRdb stores in-frame clones only, minus some. The sample holds under 40,000 clones, under 90% seen once. Looked up from germline, CDR1 is LNHDA and CDR2 is SQIVND (reference sequence). This CDR3 comprises 11 residues. V lost 5 bases, J lost 11 bases, and 12 bases lay in between. Treatment: preoperative locoregional IRX-2 cytokine immunotherapy. Patients received preoperative, locoregional IRX-2 cytokine immunotherapy in a phase Ib study.

The sequencing used tumor tissue, collected after IRX-2 immunotherapy. The chain links TRBV19 to TRBJ1-2; D unresolved. The receptor was isolated from a human donor with breast cancer. The CDR3 spells CASSFTSRYTF. The CDR3 DNA sequence: TGTGCCAGTAGTTTTACGTCTCGTTACACCTTC.